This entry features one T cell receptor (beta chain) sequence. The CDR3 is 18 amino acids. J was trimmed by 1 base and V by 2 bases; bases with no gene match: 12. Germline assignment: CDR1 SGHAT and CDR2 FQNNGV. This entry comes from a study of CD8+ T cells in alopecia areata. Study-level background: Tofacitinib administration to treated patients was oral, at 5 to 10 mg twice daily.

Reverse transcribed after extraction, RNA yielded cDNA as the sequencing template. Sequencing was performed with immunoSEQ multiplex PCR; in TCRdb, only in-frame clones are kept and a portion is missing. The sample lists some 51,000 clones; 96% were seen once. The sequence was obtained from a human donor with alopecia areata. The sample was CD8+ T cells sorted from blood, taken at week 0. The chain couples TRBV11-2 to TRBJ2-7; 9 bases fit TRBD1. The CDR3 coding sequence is TGTGCCAGCAGCTTAAGGCCGATGGGGACAGGGTTATCCTACGAGCAGTACTTC. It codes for CASSLRPMGTGLSYEQYF.